Shown below are 24 T cell receptor beta chains from a single sample sequenced in a study of T cell repertoires in cytomegalovirus infection. TCRdb processed the reads anew with MiXCR; each CDR3 protein has one entry. The sample shows some 220,000 distinct CDR3 sequences, under 8.5% of them seen only once. Source material: PBMCs. The receptors shown here come from a human donor in good health (CMV status not recorded). Some clones in this sample may be carry-over from other donors' samples.

In this sample, this clonotype turned up many times. The rearrangement links TRBV5-1 to TRBJ2-7, with D unclear. The V and J ends lost 4 bases and 3 bases respectively, with 8 bases between them. Germline V gene data show CDR1 as SGHRS and CDR2 as YFSETQ. This CDR3 is 12 amino acids long. The CDR3 DNA follows: TGCGCCAGCAGCAGAATAGGCTACGAGCAGTACTTC. It yields the protein CASSRIGYEQYF.

This clonotype was counted ten times or more. V gene TRBV7-2 combines with J gene TRBJ2-3; the match to TRBD2 covers 10 bases. Germline V gene lookup returns CDR1 SGHTA and CDR2 FQGNSA. CDR3 length equals 16 residues. The J segment lost 2 bases and the V segment lost 3 bases, leaving 5 bases of the junction unmatched. Here the CDR3 reads CASSFPAGGYTDTQYF. In nucleotides, the CDR3 is TGTGCCAGCAGCTTCCCAGCGGGGGGGTACACAGATACGCAGTATTTT. Variable domain in full (rest from reference TRBV7-2 and TRBJ2-3): GAGVSQSPSNKVTEKGKDVELRCDPISGHTALYWYRQSLGQGLEFLIYFQGNSAPDKSGLPSDRFSAERTGGSVSTLTIQRTQQEDSAVYLCASSFPAGGYTDTQYFGPGTRLTVL.

This clonotype has ten or more counts. The V and J genes are TRBV12-3 or TRBV12-4 and TRBJ2-2; D remains unclear. Deletions cut 1 base from V and 4 bases from J, with 7 bases between. This CDR3 has 14 residues. This chain's CDR3 is CASSLEAVTGELFF. The CDR3 bases are TGTGCCAGCAGTTTAGAGGCAGTCACCGGGGAGCTGTTTTTT.

This clonotype was detected only a few times. This chain links TRBV20-1 with TRBJ1-2; the D gene is possibly TRBD1 (6 bases). V was shortened by 6 bases and J by 6 bases, with 20 bases between the two germline ends. This CDR3 is built from 14 residues. Germline CDR1 and CDR2: DFQATT and SNEGSKA (reference sequence). CDR3: CSARHRVGGDGYTF. The CDR3 DNA sequence: TGCAGTGCAAGACACAGGGTCGGAGGAGATGGCTACACCTTC.

Many counts were recorded for this clonotype. J is TRBJ2-1 and V is TRBV7-2; 8 nucleotides match TRBD1. V gave up 6 bases and J gave up 0 bases; unmatched junction bases: 7. Germline V lookup: CDR1 SGHTA, CDR2 FQGNSA. The CDR3 runs 16 residues. For the CDR3, the DNA is TGTGCCAGCAGTTTTACCGGGACAGGCTCCTACAATGAGCAGTTCTTC. Translation: CASSFTGTGSYNEQFF.

This clonotype occurred many times. V and J are TRBV7-8 and TRBJ2-3; 11 nucleotides line up with TRBD2. The CDR3 is made up of 18 amino acids. Per germline, CDR1 SGHVS and CDR2 FQNEAQ. V trimming: 1 base; J trimming: 11 bases; junction bases outside the gene matches: 17. The CDR3 spells CASSLVTIPEVAGGQQYF. The DNA of the CDR3 is TGTGCCAGCAGCTTAGTAACTATCCCCGAGGTAGCGGGGGGGCAGCAGTATTTT.

This clonotype appeared many times. The chain uses TRBV25-1 and TRBJ1-1, with TRBD1 identical over 10 bases. Germline CDR1 and CDR2: MGHDK and SYGVNS. Trimming cost V 3 bases and J 3 bases; bases outside gene matches: 4. This CDR3 comprises 15 residues. The CDR3 DNA is TGTGCCAGCAGTGACCCGACAGGGGGCTACACTGAAGCTTTCTTT. Protein: CASSDPTGGYTEAFF.

This clonotype came up many times. The chain combines TRBV7-2 with TRBJ2-7, with 9 bases identical to TRBD1. Trimming removed 4 bases from V and 3 bases from J; junction bases left unmatched: 4. CDR3 length equals 14 residues. Per germline, CDR1 SGHTA and CDR2 FQGNSA. The CDR3 DNA is TGTGCCAGCAGCTCCAGGACAGGGGACTACGAGCAGTACTTC. This codes for CASSSRTGDYEQYF.

The sample holds many counts of this clonotype. V and J are TRBV7-8 and TRBJ2-7; unclear D gene. Germline CDR1 SGHVS, CDR2 FQNEAQ. Trimming took 5 bases from V and 0 from J, leaving 14 bases between them. CDR3 length equals 15 residues. CDR3: CASSEPGFSSYEQYF. CDR3 bases: TGTGCCAGCAGCGAGCCGGGTTTTAGCTCCTACGAGCAGTACTTC.

This clonotype has at least ten counts. The rearrangement joins TRBV24-1 to TRBJ2-1; TRBD1 agrees at 10 bases. Germline CDR1 and CDR2: KGHDR and SFDVKD. The CDR3 is made up of 16 amino acids. V gave up 1 base and J gave up 8 bases; unmatched junction bases: 7. CDR3 in amino acids: CATSDLGDRGFDEQFF. The CDR3 DNA reads TGTGCCACCAGTGATTTAGGGGACAGGGGATTCGATGAGCAGTTCTTC.

The table lists this clonotype with a few counts. The V gene is TRBV27, the J gene TRBJ1-1; 7 nucleotides match TRBD1. Trimming at V came to 8 bases and at J to 6 bases, leaving 6 bases not matched to a gene. Per germline, CDR1 MNHEY and CDR2 SMNVEV (reference sequence). The length of the CDR3 is 12 residues. The CDR3 loop reads CASRGGGAEAFF. CDR3 nucleotide sequence: TGTGCCAGCCGAGGAGGGGGCGCTGAAGCTTTCTTT.

This clonotype has a count of ten or more. This rearrangement joins TRBV7-2 to TRBJ2-3, with D possibly TRBD2 on 5 matching bases. The germline V gene encodes CDR1 SGHTA and CDR2 FQGNSA. The CDR3 runs to 16 residues. The V and J ends lost 3 bases and 2 bases respectively, with 15 bases between them. As DNA, the CDR3 is TGTGCCAGCAGCTTTAAGGCTAGCTTAACCACAGATACGCAGTATTTT. It encodes CASSFKASLTTDTQYF.

This clonotype showed up many times. The V and J genes are TRBV7-2 and TRBJ2-7, with 7 bases lining up with TRBD1. The CDR3 spans 13 residues. Germline V gene lookup returns CDR1 SGHTA and CDR2 FQGNSA. V dropped 4 bases and J dropped 3; count of bases not matched to a gene: 3. CDR3 DNA: TGTGCCAGCAGCTGGGGACAGAACTACGAGCAGTACTTC. This sequence encodes CASSWGQNYEQYF.

The chain carries TRBV13 and TRBJ1-1; weak D call: TRBD1 (5 bases). This CDR3 is built from 13 residues. Germline loops: CDR1 PRHDT, CDR2 FYEKMQ (reference sequence). Trimming left V 4 bases short and J 5 bases short, with 11 bases between. This CDR3 is CASSYGTGTEAFF. CDR3 coding DNA: TGTGCCAGCAGCTACGGGACGGGGACTGAAGCTTTCTTT.

This clonotype was found many times. The rearrangement uses TRBV6-2 or TRBV6-3 and TRBJ2-7; 7 nucleotides line up with TRBD2. Germline loops: CDR1 MNHEY, CDR2 SVGEGT. The CDR3 length is 15 residues. Losses at the gene ends were 0 bases for V and 3 bases for J; bases not matched to a gene: 5. The CDR3 reads CASSYSASGYYEQYF. As DNA, the CDR3 is TGTGCCAGCAGTTACTCGGCTAGCGGCTACTACGAGCAGTACTTC.

V is TRBV7-9 and J is TRBJ2-5; D not certain. The germline V gene encodes CDR1 SEHNR and CDR2 FQNEAQ (reference sequence). Between the trimmed V and J ends, which lost 0 bases and 2 bases, there was a span of 16 bases. The CDR3 covers 17 residues. The CDR3: CASSLAVTTARQETQYF. CDR3 bases: TGTGCCAGCAGCTTAGCGGTCACTACCGCACGTCAAGAGACCCAGTACTTC.

This clonotype was detected ten times or more. V usage is TRBV6-5 and J usage is TRBJ2-3; 8 bases match TRBD2. Germline CDR1 and CDR2: MNHEY and SVGAGI. The CDR3 length is 14 residues. Losses at the gene ends were 2 bases for V and 6 bases for J; bases not matched to a gene: 4. CDR3 in DNA: TGTGCCAGCAGTTACCGGGGGGGGCCCGATACGCAGTATTTT. As protein: CASSYRGGPDTQYF.

In its sample, this clonotype was seen a few times. The rearrangement links TRBV20-1 to TRBJ2-6, with D possibly TRBD1 on 5 matching bases. Germline CDR1 reads DFQATT; CDR2 reads SNEGSKA (reference sequence). The V gene lost 5 bases and the J gene lost 4 bases, with 15 bases spanning the gap. CDR3 size: 15 residues. The CDR3 loop is CSADLGQSGANVLTF. In DNA, the CDR3 is TGCAGTGCTGACCTGGGGCAATCGGGGGCCAACGTCCTGACTTTC.

This clonotype was seen ten or more times. The J gene is TRBJ1-2, the V gene TRBV4-3; D unclear. Germline V gene sequence: CDR1 LGHNA, CDR2 YSLEER. Trimming removed 0 bases at V and 5 bases at J, with 13 bases between. This CDR3 is 15 amino acids long. The CDR3 loop is CASSQDLTYLYGYTF. The CDR3 DNA reads TGCGCCAGCAGCCAAGATTTGACTTATCTATATGGCTACACCTTC.

In its sample, this clonotype was seen many times. The chain employs TRBV6-2 or TRBV6-3 and TRBJ1-5; D is undetermined. The CDR3 is 13 residues long. In germline, CDR1 is MNHEY, CDR2 SVGEGT. V was clipped by 2 bases and J by 6 bases, with 8 bases between them. The CDR3 loop reads CASSYPGFQPQHF. CDR3 DNA sequence: TGTGCCAGCAGTTACCCAGGTTTTCAGCCCCAGCATTTT.

This clonotype was observed at least ten times. V is TRBV28 and J is TRBJ1-2; perhaps TRBD1 as D (5 bases). Germline loops: CDR1 MDHEN, CDR2 SYDVKM. The CDR3 consists of 14 residues. The ends were cut back, 9 bases at V and 6 bases at J, with 20 bases in the middle. The CDR3 sequence: CASCLSHRTNGYTF. In DNA, the CDR3 is TGTGCCAGTTGTTTATCCCACAGGACCAATGGCTACACCTTC.

A few counts support this clonotype. The chain links TRBV10-3 to TRBJ2-3; a possible D gene is TRBD2 (5 bases). There are 14 residues in the CDR3. Trimming removed 3 bases at V and 0 bases at J, with 7 bases between. CDR1 and CDR2 (germline): ENHRY, SYGVKD. CDR3 nucleotides: TGTGCCATCAGTGACGGGGTCAGCACAGATACGCAGTATTTT. Translated: CAISDGVSTDTQYF.

This clonotype was seen ten or more times. V is TRBV7-2 and J is TRBJ2-2; TRBD1 matches 9 bases. V lost 5 bases, J lost 4 bases, and 5 bases stayed unmatched. This CDR3 comprises 15 residues. Germline assignment: CDR1 SGHTA and CDR2 FQGNSA. This CDR3 reads CASSRGQGGTGELFF. CDR3 DNA sequence: TGTGCCAGCAGCCGGGGACAGGGAGGCACCGGGGAGCTGTTTTTT.

The chain combines TRBV30 with TRBJ2-1; D is perhaps TRBD2 (7 bases). Germline lookup yields CDR1 GTSNPN and CDR2 SVGIG (reference sequence). Trimming took 5 bases from V and 6 from J, leaving 23 bases between them. The CDR3 spans 16 residues. The CDR3 sequence: CAWGGDTGARSNEQFF. For the CDR3, the DNA is TGTGCCTGGGGGGGGGACACCGGGGCTCGAAGCAATGAGCAGTTCTTC.